The present T cell receptor (beta chain) was sequenced within a study of cytomegalovirus exposure and HLA in healthy donors. Study information: A previous analysis identified approximately 120 million unique TCR beta sequences derived from roughly 190 million T cells. Overall study findings and caveats: A prior analysis recorded that most TCR beta V segments were productive about 87% or about 30% of the time.

Details on this clone: Its antigen is currently unknown.

Germline V gene data show CDR1 as MDHEN and CDR2 as SYDVKM. Deletions cut 7 bases from V and 2 bases from J, with 12 bases between. There are 13 residues in the CDR3. PCR amplification relied on 60 Vbeta primers (plus 13 Jbeta primers). Per the study methods: There were about 86 million unique TCR beta chains by a later count, and approximately 10 million of them were shared. Some clones are missing from TCRdb's copy, which holds only in-frame ones; the method was immunoSEQ multiplex PCR. V and J calls and clone size are copied from that table; D and trimming were computed from the DNA. The sample has approximately 89,000 clones, about 80% seen once.

The sample consisted of PBMCs. The source is a male donor in good health and CMV-seronegative. This sequence joins TRBV28 and TRBJ2-7; no definite D call. The CDR3 nucleotides read TGTGCCAGCACCCCCGGCAGGCCCTACGAGCAGTACTTC. Its translation: CASTPGRPYEQYF.